The 13 T cell receptor beta chains listed next were all sequenced from one sample in a study of molecular identifiers for immune sequencing clone quantification. Using its own MiXCR run on the PCR reads, TCRdb lists one record per CDR3 protein. The repertoire holds about 35,000 distinct CDR3 sequences, with about 18% as singletons. The specimen was naive CD8+ T cells from blood, with Jurkat cell RNA spiked in. As to subset: FACS-sorted CD8+CD4-CCR7+CD45RA+ naive T cells. The receptors derive from a human donor in good health. Some libraries in this study had Jurkat cell RNA spiked in.

In this sample, this clonotype turned up many times. The CDR3 nucleotides read TGTGCCAGCAGCTCGGCAGGACAATGGATTTTTGGGGCCAACGTCCTGACTTTC. This encodes CASSSAGQWIFGANVLTF. The rearrangement links TRBV11-2 to TRBJ2-6; D might be TRBD1 (5 bases). Trimming left V 4 bases short and J 3 bases short, with 19 bases between. Germline V gives CDR1 SGHAT, CDR2 FQNNGV. The CDR3 covers 18 residues.

Comment on this clonotype: A junction end diverges from the germline sequence, so it may reflect a read error. The chain joins TRBV19 to TRBJ2-7; D may be TRBD1 (6 bases). Looked up from germline, CDR1 is LNHDA and CDR2 is SQIVND (reference sequence). This CDR3 spans 14 amino acids. CDR3 bases: TGTGCCGGTAGTATACGGACAGATCTCTACGAGCAGTACTTC. It translates to CAGSIRTDLYEQYF.

This clonotype showed up many times. The chain uses TRBV4-3 and TRBJ2-3; 9 nucleotides match TRBD2. CDR3 length equals 17 residues. Germline trimming cut 0 bases from V and 7 bases from J; bases unmatched to any gene: 11. Germline lookup yields CDR1 LGHNA and CDR2 YSLEER. CDR3: CASSQDRASGNLYTQYF. DNA of the CDR3: TGCGCCAGCAGCCAAGATCGAGCTAGCGGGAATTTGTATACGCAGTATTTT.

The sample holds many counts of this clonotype. This chain connects TRBV4-3 to TRBJ2-4; D uncertain. Germline loops: CDR1 LGHNA, CDR2 YSLEER. This CDR3 spans 15 amino acids. Trimming took off 3 bases at V and 1 base at J, with 10 bases between the two ends. In DNA form, the CDR3 reads TGCGCCAGCAGCCATTACGTAGAGGCCAAAAACATTCAGTACTTC. It encodes CASSHYVEAKNIQYF.

This clonotype occurred many times. Germline is not matched at one junction end, which may reflect a read error. The chain has TRBV7-9 and TRBJ2-5; D gene uncertain. Looked up from germline, CDR1 is SEHNR and CDR2 is FQNEAQ (reference sequence). CDR3 length equals 13 residues. DNA of the CDR3: TGTGCCAGCAGCCACGAGAACCAACAGACCCAGTACTTC. Translating gives CASSHENQQTQYF.

Concerning this clonotype: A much larger clone is a single base away; this may be a read error. The chain links TRBV12-3 or TRBV12-4 to TRBJ1-1; possible D gene TRBD1, 6 bases. The CDR3 is 14 amino acids. The DNA of the CDR3 is TGTGCCAGCCTCCAGAGGGGGAGGAACATTGAAGCTTTCTTT. Its translation: CASLQRGRNIEAFF.

This clonotype appeared a few times. This sequence joins TRBV7-9 and TRBJ1-1; the D is unclear. CDR1 SEHNR and CDR2 FQNEAQ come from the germline V gene (reference sequence). The CDR3 length is 14 residues. V was cut by 5 bases and J by 0 bases, with 10 bases left in between. CDR3 region: CASSRDGLNTEAFF. CDR3 bases: TGTGCCAGCAGCCGAGACGGATTGAACACTGAAGCTTTCTTT. Combining the CDR3 with reference TRBV7-9 and TRBJ1-1 gives the whole variable domain DTGVSQNPRHKITKRGQNVTFRCDPISEHNRLYWYRQTLGQGPEFLTYFQNEAQLEKSRLLSDRFSAERPKGSFSTLEIQRTEQGDSAMYLCASSRDGLNTEAFFGQGTRLTVV.

This clonotype showed up many times. The CDR3 nucleotides are TGTGCCAGCAGTGACCCCGGGACAGGGGCCTTCACTGAAGCTTTCTTT. It encodes CASSDPGTGAFTEAFF. This chain joins TRBV6-1 and TRBJ1-1; 10 positions agree with TRBD1. Germline loops: CDR1 MNHNS, CDR2 SASEGT. The CDR3 consists of 16 residues. J gave up 4 bases and V 3 bases, and 8 bases lay outside the gene matches.

This chain links TRBV20-1 with TRBJ2-2, with 9 bases aligning to TRBD2. After removal of 1 base from V and 7 bases from J, the junction contained 7 bases not matched to a gene. Germline CDR1 reads DFQATT; CDR2 reads SNEGSKA (reference sequence). The length of the CDR3 is 15 residues. The CDR3 here is CSARGASGIVGELFF. Written as DNA, the CDR3 is TGCAGTGCTAGAGGGGCTAGCGGGATTGTCGGGGAGCTGTTTTTT.

This clonotype has a count of ten or more. This chain connects TRBV27 to TRBJ1-2, with TRBD1 matching 9 bases. The CDR3 runs to 15 residues. V was pared by 5 bases and J by 7 bases, with 11 bases of the junction left unmatched. Germline V gene sequence: CDR1 MNHEY, CDR2 SMNVEV (reference sequence). This chain's CDR3 is CASSPVGTGLPGYTF. The CDR3 DNA follows: TGTGCCAGCAGTCCCGTGGGGACAGGGCTCCCTGGCTACACCTTC.

This clonotype was observed many times. The V and J genes are TRBV20-1 and TRBJ2-7; maybe TRBD2 (6 bases). Trimming took off 5 bases at V and 3 bases at J, with 14 bases between the two ends. This CDR3 comprises 13 residues. Germline V gene data show CDR1 as DFQATT and CDR2 as SNEGSKA (reference sequence). CDR3 nucleotide sequence: TGCAGTGCTCGGGACTCCCAAGACTACGAGCAGTACTTC. Translation: CSARDSQDYEQYF.

Concerning this clonotype itself: A read error may be the cause here, since a much bigger clone is one base away. This chain links TRBV27 with TRBJ2-7; D might be TRBD2 (5 bases). The V gene's germline CDR1 is MNHEY and CDR2 SMNVEV (reference sequence). The CDR3 is 15 residues long. CDR3 residues: CATRFLVEGTYVQYF. CDR3 nucleotide sequence: TGTGCCACTAGGTTTCTCGTAGAGGGCACCTACGTGCAGTACTTC.

This clonotype occurred many times. The rearrangement links TRBV27 to TRBJ1-5, with 7 nucleotides matching TRBD1. The CDR3 extends over 14 amino acids. V lost 6 bases to trimming and J lost 4 bases; unmatched junction nucleotides: 6. Germline V lookup: CDR1 MNHEY, CDR2 SMNVEV (reference sequence). CDR3 sequence (DNA): TGTGCCAGCAGGACAGGGACTCGTAATCAGCCCCAGCATTTT. Its translation: CASRTGTRNQPQHF.